This is a list of T cell receptor beta chains from one sample in a study of graft-versus-host responses after intestinal transplantation. Assay used: immunoSEQ multiplex PCR; TCRdb lists only in-frame clones, some missing. The sample yields around 120,000 clones, 90% to 95% seen once. No antigen is known for these receptors. Sequenced here: unstimulated CD4+ T cells sorted from spleen or lymph node cells, sampled before intestinal transplant. These receptors came from a human donor who received an intestinal transplant. CDR3s include the opening cysteine and the closing phenylalanine or tryptophan. A D gene is named only where the DNA matches it firmly. A clone size is listed for some rows: how often the clone was seen (once, few, many), or a class if it is expanded.

clone size | J gene | V gene | D gene | CDR3 protein | CDR3 DNA
NA | TRBJ2-7 | TRBV10-3 | NA | CAISEPLDYEQYF | TGTGCCATCAGTGAGCCGCTCGACTACGAGCAGTACTTC
NA | TRBJ2-3 | TRBV5-1 | NA | CASSLFERVVDTQYF | TGCGCCAGCAGCTTGTTCGAGCGGGTTGTAGATACGCAGTATTTT
NA | TRBJ1-5 | TRBV28 | NA | CASSAPFAVRNQPQHF | TGTGCCAGCAGTGCCCCCTTTGCGGTACGCAATCAGCCCCAGCATTTT
NA | TRBJ2-3 | TRBV28 | TRBD2 | CASSLRGPPTLAGVRRDTQYF | TGTGCCAGCAGTTTACGGGGACCGCCCACACTAGCGGGGGTCCGTCGAGATACGCAGTATTTT
NA | TRBJ2-3 | TRBV2 | NA | CASSVLGQPDTQYF | TGTGCCAGCAGTGTATTAGGACAACCAGATACGCAGTATTTT
NA | TRBJ2-1 | TRBV2 | NA | CASNQDSYNEQFF | TGTGCCAGCAACCAAGATTCCTACAATGAGCAGTTCTTC
NA | TRBJ1-2 | TRBV7-6 | NA | CASSLAGFGYTF | TGTGCCAGCAGCTTAGCGGGGTTTGGCTACACCTTC
once | TRBJ2-5 | TRBV7-3 | TRBD2 | CASSLIAGVRETQYF | TGTGCCAGCAGCTTAATAGCGGGAGTCCGGGAGACCCAGTACTTC
NA | TRBJ2-7 | TRBV28 | NA | CASTLGSPQTYEQYF | TGTGCCAGCACCCTAGGGTCACCTCAAACCTACGAGCAGTACTTC
NA | TRBJ2-7 | TRBV9 | TRBD1 | CASSVRDSRGEQYF | TGTGCCAGCAGCGTCCGGGACAGTCGGGGCGAGCAGTACTTC
NA | TRBJ2-1 | TRBV19 | TRBD1 | CASSGGQGKHEQFF | TGTGCCAGTAGTGGGGGACAGGGTAAACATGAGCAGTTCTTC
NA | TRBJ2-7 | TRBV6-5 | NA | CASSYSRPSYEQYF | TGTGCCAGCAGTTACTCGAGACCCAGCTACGAGCAGTACTTC
NA | TRBJ2-3 | TRBV15 | NA | CATSRDLGLVDTQYF | TGTGCCACCAGCAGAGATTTGGGCCTGGTGGATACGCAGTATTTT
NA | TRBJ1-2 | TRBV9 | NA | CASSEAGNRYGYTF | TGTGCCAGCAGCGAGGCAGGAAATAGGTATGGCTACACCTTC
NA | TRBJ1-5 | TRBV18 | TRBD1 | CASSPFGQGEQPQHF | TGTGCCAGCTCACCGTTTGGACAGGGGGAACAGCCCCAGCATTTT
once | TRBJ1-5 | TRBV30 | NA | CAWSQGPGVSNQPQHF | TGTGCCTGGAGTCAGGGGCCTGGTGTATCAAATCAGCCCCAGCATTTT
NA | TRBJ2-5 | TRBV7-7 | NA | CASSPGGNRDQQETQYF | TGTGCTAGCAGCCCCGGGGGCAACAGGGATCAACAAGAGACCCAGTACTTC
NA | TRBJ2-4 | TRBV6-1 | TRBD1 | CASSPRGGFENIQYF | TGTGCCAGCAGTCCAAGAGGGGGCTTTGAAAATATTCAGTACTTC
NA | TRBJ2-3 | TRBV11-2 | NA | CASSWVSTDTQYF | TGTGCCAGCAGCTGGGTTAGCACAGATACGCAGTATTTT
NA | TRBJ2-3 | TRBV5-1 | TRBD2 | CASSWTSGTSRGTDTQYF | TGCGCCAGCAGCTGGACTAGCGGGACTTCAAGGGGCACAGATACGCAGTATTTT
NA | TRBJ2-7 | TRBV14 | NA | CASSQKVFHDRGAPGEQYF | TGTGCCAGCAGCCAAAAAGTTTTCCATGACCGAGGGGCCCCAGGAGAGCAGTACTTC
NA | TRBJ2-2 | TRBV7-3 | NA | CASSSPTGTGELFF | TGTGCCAGCAGCTCACCAACGGGGACCGGGGAGCTGTTTTTT
NA | TRBJ2-4 | TRBV29-1 | NA | CSVTGAAAKNIQYF | TGCAGCGTGACGGGGGCTGCGGCCAAAAACATTCAGTACTTC
NA | TRBJ2-3 | TRBV7-8 | NA | CASSQLGILDTDTQYF | TGTGCCAGCAGCCAACTAGGGATACTAGACACAGATACGCAGTATTTT
NA | TRBJ1-2 | TRBV7-9 | NA | CASSLEVRGYGYTF | TGTGCCAGCAGCTTAGAGGTCCGGGGCTATGGCTACACCTTC
NA | TRBJ2-1 | TRBV7-3 | TRBD2 | CASSKASGREEQFF | TGTGCCAGCAGCAAAGCTAGCGGGAGGGAAGAGCAGTTCTTC
few | TRBJ2-1 | TRBV5-1 | NA | CASSLAAGRNEQFF | TGCGCCAGCAGCTTGGCCGCAGGGCGTAATGAGCAGTTCTTC
NA | TRBJ1-1 | TRBV6-6 | NA | CASRPLNTEAFF | TGTGCCAGCAGACCCCTGAACACTGAAGCTTTCTTT
once | TRBJ2-1 | TRBV6-1 | TRBD2 | CASTESGRGEQFF | TGTGCCAGCACCGAAAGCGGGAGGGGGGAGCAGTTCTTC
once | TRBJ2-1 | TRBV4-2 | NA | CASSRQIGRPDEQFF | TGTGCCAGCAGCCGCCAAATTGGGCGCCCCGATGAGCAGTTCTTC
few | TRBJ2-1 | TRBV28 | NA | CASSFAGYNEQFF | TGTGCCAGCAGTTTCGCGGGATACAATGAGCAGTTCTTC
NA | TRBJ2-3 | TRBV6-6 | NA | CASSYGTGGADTQYF | TGTGCCAGCAGTTACGGGACGGGGGGCGCAGATACGCAGTATTTT
NA | TRBJ2-7 | TRBV5-1 | NA | CASSSPAAPGYEQYF | TGCGCCAGCAGCTCTCCTGCAGCCCCTGGCTACGAGCAGTACTTC
once | TRBJ1-3 | TRBV25-1 | NA | CASSPGQGGNTIYF | TGTGCCAGCTCACCCGGGCAGGGGGGAAACACCATATATTTT
NA | TRBJ1-1 | TRBV18 | NA | CASSPPRGGLGTEAFF | TGTGCCAGCTCTCCCCCTCGGGGGGGGCTTGGCACTGAAGCTTTCTTT
NA | TRBJ2-1 | TRBV7-9 | NA | CASTGFSYNEQFF | TGTGCCAGCACAGGGTTTTCCTACAATGAGCAGTTCTTC
NA | TRBJ2-3 | TRBV4-2 | NA | CASILPDTQYF | TGTGCCAGCATACTACCGGATACGCAGTATTTT
NA | TRBJ2-7 | TRBV15 | NA | CATSTRDEGSYEQYF | TGTGCCACCAGCACCCGGGATGAGGGGTCCTACGAGCAGTACTTC
NA | TRBJ2-5 | TRBV10-1 | TRBD2 | CASSPGTSGKETQYF | TGCGCCAGCAGTCCCGGGACTAGCGGTAAAGAGACCCAGTACTTC
NA | TRBJ2-7 | TRBV5-6 | NA | CASSFSYEQYF | TGTGCCAGCAGCTTCTCCTACGAGCAGTACTTC
NA | TRBJ2-1 | TRBV5-1 | TRBD2 | CASSFLAGGPSPEQFF | TGCGCCAGCAGCTTCTTAGCGGGAGGGCCCTCTCCTGAGCAGTTCTTC
NA | TRBJ1-4 | TRBV28 | NA | CASSFGGAGEKLFF | TGTGCCAGCAGTTTTGGGGGGGCGGGGGAAAAACTGTTTTTT